The rows below give T cell receptor beta chains drawn from one sample of a study of T cell responses to AZD1222 COVID-19 vaccine. Assay used: immunoSEQ multiplex PCR; TCRdb lists only in-frame clones, some missing. Among over 110,000 clones listed, about 92% were seen once. Sample: peripheral blood, taken on day 0 of AZD1222 vaccination. The receptors come from an adult in good health. Both conserved end residues are part of each CDR3. The D gene is left open where the match is weak. The listing skips clone size in some rows; elsewhere it reads once, few, many or a size class.

J: TRBJ2-5; D: NA; V: TRBV10-1; size: NA; DNA: TGCGCCAGCAGTGAGTCGTTGTTAGGGGAGACCCAGTACTTC; CDR3: CASSESLLGETQYF
J: TRBJ2-5; D: NA; V: TRBV7-9; size: NA; DNA: TGTGCCAGCAGGTCCCGGACGGCGGGGGCAGAGACCCAGTACTTC; CDR3: CASRSRTAGAETQYF
J: TRBJ2-5; D: NA; V: TRBV9; size: NA; DNA: TGTGCCAGCAGCGTAGCTTGGGGTCAAGAGACCCAGTACTTC; CDR3: CASSVAWGQETQYF
J: TRBJ2-1; D: TRBD2; V: TRBV6-5; size: NA; DNA: TGTGCCAGCAGTTACACGGGTGCGGGAGGGGGCAATGAGCAGTTCTTC; CDR3: CASSYTGAGGGNEQFF
J: TRBJ1-3; D: NA; V: TRBV7-9; size: NA; DNA: TGTGCCAGCAGCTTAGAACAGACAGCCGGAAACACCATATATTTT; CDR3: CASSLEQTAGNTIYF
J: TRBJ1-1; D: TRBD1; V: TRBV19; size: NA; DNA: TGTGCCAGTAGCTGGACAGGGGGAGTTGAAGCTTTCTTT; CDR3: CASSWTGGVEAFF
J: TRBJ1-2; D: NA; V: TRBV19; size: once; DNA: TGTGCCAGTAGTCCAGGTACTAACTATGGCTACACCTTC; CDR3: CASSPGTNYGYTF
J: TRBJ2-2; D: NA; V: TRBV6-5; size: NA; DNA: TGTGCCAGCGATTGGGGTACCGGGGAGCTGTTTTTT; CDR3: CASDWGTGELFF
J: TRBJ1-2; D: NA; V: TRBV6-5; size: NA; DNA: TGTGCCAGCAGTCCCCGGACTTTCCAAACCGGCTACACCTTC; CDR3: CASSPRTFQTGYTF
J: TRBJ1-4; D: TRBD1; V: TRBV7-8; size: NA; DNA: TGTGCCAGCAGCCCTAGGACAGGGGGCTCAACTAATGAAAAACTGTTTTTT; CDR3: CASSPRTGGSTNEKLFF
J: TRBJ1-3; D: NA; V: TRBV10-3; size: NA; DNA: TGTGCCTCCGTCGGGCCGGACTCCCCGAGCTCTGGAAACACCATATATTTT; CDR3: CASVGPDSPSSGNTIYF
J: TRBJ2-7; D: NA; V: TRBV9; size: NA; DNA: TGTGCCAGCAGCGTAGAAGGGGTCTCCTACGAGCAGTACTTC; CDR3: CASSVEGVSYEQYF
J: TRBJ2-2; D: NA; V: TRBV5-1; size: NA; DNA: TGCGCCAGCAGCTTGGAGGCTAGGCTGAACACCGGGGAGCTGTTTTTT; CDR3: CASSLEARLNTGELFF
J: TRBJ2-5; D: NA; V: TRBV9; size: NA; DNA: TGTGCCAGCAGCGCCCTGGGGAGAACCCAGTACTTC; CDR3: CASSALGRTQYF
J: TRBJ2-5; D: NA; V: TRBV30; size: NA; DNA: TGTGCCTGGTCGGGGGGCAGGTCGGATAAAGAGACCCAGTACTTC; CDR3: CAWSGGRSDKETQYF
J: TRBJ1-2; D: NA; V: TRBV19; size: NA; DNA: TGTGCCAGTAGGGAGACTACTAACTATGGCTACACCTTC; CDR3: CASRETTNYGYTF
J: TRBJ2-3; D: NA; V: TRBV6-1; size: NA; DNA: TGTGCCAGCAGTGACCAGGATACGCAGTATTTT; CDR3: CASSDQDTQYF
J: TRBJ2-2; D: NA; V: TRBV18; size: NA; DNA: TGTGCCAGCTCACAAAAGGGGCCGACAGTAAAAAACACCGGGGAGCTGTTTTTT; CDR3: CASSQKGPTVKNTGELFF
J: TRBJ1-2; D: NA; V: TRBV5-5; size: NA; DNA: TGTGCCAGCAGCTTGACGGACGCCTATGGCTACACCTTC; CDR3: CASSLTDAYGYTF
J: TRBJ1-1; D: NA; V: TRBV18; size: NA; DNA: TGTGCCAGCTCACCACCGAGCGTGGGGGGCACTGAAGCTTTCTTT; CDR3: CASSPPSVGGTEAFF
J: TRBJ2-7; D: NA; V: TRBV7-2; size: NA; DNA: TGTGCCAGCAGCTTAGACCCCTTTCGCGAGCAGTACTTC; CDR3: CASSLDPFREQYF
J: TRBJ1-4; D: TRBD1; V: TRBV27; size: NA; DNA: TGTGCCAGCAGTGGGACAGGTGCGAATGAAAAACTGTTTTTT; CDR3: CASSGTGANEKLFF
J: TRBJ2-2; D: TRBD1; V: TRBV6-2/TRBV6-3; size: NA; DNA: TGTGCCAGCAGTTACTCCGGGACAGGGGTTACCGGGGAGCTGTTTTTT; CDR3: CASSYSGTGVTGELFF
J: TRBJ2-7; D: TRBD2; V: TRBV9; size: NA; DNA: TGTGCCAGCCGTGAATGGGAGGGCCACGAGCAGTACTTC; CDR3: CASREWEGHEQYF
J: TRBJ1-3; D: TRBD1; V: TRBV9; size: NA; DNA: TGTGCCAGCAGCGTATCCGGGACAGACTCTGGAAACACCATATATTTT; CDR3: CASSVSGTDSGNTIYF
J: TRBJ2-3; D: TRBD2; V: TRBV20-1; size: once; DNA: TGCAGTGCTAGTGGACTAGCGGCAGATACGCAGTATTTT; CDR3: CSASGLAADTQYF
J: TRBJ1-2; D: TRBD1; V: TRBV6-5; size: NA; DNA: TGTGCCAGCAGTACAGGGGGCCCCTATGGCTACACCTTC; CDR3: CASSTGGPYGYTF
J: TRBJ1-1; D: TRBD1; V: TRBV12-3/TRBV12-4; size: NA; DNA: TGTGCCAGCAGTTTCAGGGGGGGGACTGAAGCTTTCTTT; CDR3: CASSFRGGTEAFF
J: TRBJ2-6; D: TRBD2; V: TRBV27; size: NA; DNA: TGTGCCAGCAGTGCCCTCGGGGCGGGAGTAACTGGGGCCAACGTCCTGACTTTC; CDR3: CASSALGAGVTGANVLTF
J: TRBJ1-2; D: TRBD1; V: TRBV7-9; size: NA; DNA: TGTGCCAGCAGCTTAGGAGTGAGAGGACAGGCCCCTCGGGACTATGGCTACACCTTC; CDR3: CASSLGVRGQAPRDYGYTF
J: TRBJ1-5; D: NA; V: TRBV7-2; size: NA; DNA: TGTGCCAGCAGCACGGATAGCAATCAGCCCCAGCATTTT; CDR3: CASSTDSNQPQHF
J: TRBJ1-2; D: NA; V: TRBV7-2; size: once; DNA: TGTGCCAGCAGCTTAGACGCAACCCCTAACTATGGCTACACCTTC; CDR3: CASSLDATPNYGYTF
J: TRBJ1-2; D: NA; V: TRBV12-3/TRBV12-4; size: NA; DNA: TGTGCCAGCAGTTTATCGAACTATGGCTACACCTTC; CDR3: CASSLSNYGYTF
J: TRBJ2-5; D: TRBD2; V: TRBV7-2; size: NA; DNA: TGTGCCAGCAGCTTAGAGCCCGGGAGGGAGGAGACCCAGTACTTC; CDR3: CASSLEPGREETQYF
J: TRBJ2-3; D: TRBD1; V: TRBV5-6; size: NA; DNA: TGTGCCAGCAGCTCGGGACAGGGGTTTTACGATACGCAGTATTTT; CDR3: CASSSGQGFYDTQYF
J: TRBJ1-5; D: NA; V: TRBV11-2; size: NA; DNA: TGTGCCAGCAGCATTGGGCCTTCCGGGCCCCAGCATTTT; CDR3: CASSIGPSGPQHF
J: TRBJ2-1; D: NA; V: TRBV29-1; size: NA; DNA: TGCAGCGGAGTAGGGGGCGGGGGGCGAAGCTCCTACAATGAGCAGTTCTTC; CDR3: CSGVGGGGRSSYNEQFF
J: TRBJ1-6; D: NA; V: TRBV6-1; size: NA; DNA: TGTGCCAGCAGTGAAGGGATGCGGGGGGGTAATTCACCCCTCCACTTT; CDR3: CASSEGMRGGNSPLHF
J: TRBJ2-3; D: TRBD2; V: TRBV5-1; size: NA; DNA: TGCGCCAGCAGCTCCTCGACTAGCGGGAGTAGCACAGATACGCAGTATTTT; CDR3: CASSSSTSGSSTDTQYF
J: TRBJ1-5; D: TRBD1; V: TRBV30; size: NA; DNA: TGTGCCTGGAGTGTGTCACAGGGGGAATGGCAGCCCCAGCATTTT; CDR3: CAWSVSQGEWQPQHF
J: TRBJ1-5; D: NA; V: TRBV6-5; size: NA; DNA: TGTGCCAGCAGCCCGGACAGCCGGAATCAGCCCCAGCATTTT; CDR3: CASSPDSRNQPQHF
J: TRBJ1-1; D: NA; V: TRBV6-5; size: once; DNA: TGTGCCAGCAACCGGGGCTACACTGAAGCTTTCTTT; CDR3: CASNRGYTEAFF
J: TRBJ2-1; D: TRBD1; V: TRBV6-1; size: NA; DNA: TGTGCCAGCAGTGAGAGGGACAGACCCAATGAGCAGTTCTTC; CDR3: CASSERDRPNEQFF
J: TRBJ2-5; D: NA; V: TRBV14; size: NA; DNA: TGTGCCAGCAGTAGGACTATCCAAGAGACCCAGTACTTC; CDR3: CASSRTIQETQYF
J: TRBJ2-1; D: NA; V: TRBV1; size: NA; DNA: TGCACCAGCGGTCCGCAGGGAGTGGGAGGTAGGTTCTTC; CDR3: CTSGPQGVGGRFF
J: TRBJ2-3; D: NA; V: TRBV12-3/TRBV12-4; size: NA; DNA: TGTGCCAGCAGTGGTTTCGATACGCAGTATTTT; CDR3: CASSGFDTQYF